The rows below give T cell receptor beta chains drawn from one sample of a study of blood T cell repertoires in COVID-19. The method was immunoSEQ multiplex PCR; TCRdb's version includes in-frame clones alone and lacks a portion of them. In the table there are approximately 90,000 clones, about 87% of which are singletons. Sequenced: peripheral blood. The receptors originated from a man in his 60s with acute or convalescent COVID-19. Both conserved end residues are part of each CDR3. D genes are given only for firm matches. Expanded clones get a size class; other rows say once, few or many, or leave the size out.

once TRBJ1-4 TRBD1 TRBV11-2 CASSSGQGPNEKLFF TGTGCCAGCAGCTCAGGACAGGGGCCTAATGAAAAACTGTTTTTT
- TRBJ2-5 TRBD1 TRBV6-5 CASSHDRGRKETQYF TGTGCCAGCAGCCACGACAGGGGGCGCAAAGAGACCCAGTACTTC
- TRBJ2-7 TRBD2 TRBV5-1 CASSPGLAGGYEQYF TGCGCCAGCAGCCCCGGTTTAGCGGGGGGCTACGAGCAGTACTTC
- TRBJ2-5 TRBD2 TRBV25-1 CASSNPPGGGRETQYF TGTGCCAGCAGTAATCCCCCTGGCGGGGGGCGAGAGACCCAGTACTTC
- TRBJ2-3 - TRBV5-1 CASSLVGGVADTQYF TGCGCCAGCAGCTTGGTCGGGGGAGTGGCAGATACGCAGTATTTT
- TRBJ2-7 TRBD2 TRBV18 CASSPSLAGGTYEQYF TGTGCCAGCTCACCCTCTTTAGCGGGAGGGACCTACGAGCAGTACTTC
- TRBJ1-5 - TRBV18 CASSRRGSNQPQHF TGTGCCAGCTCACGGAGGGGTAGCAATCAGCCCCAGCATTTT
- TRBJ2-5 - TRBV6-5 CASSTAGYQETQYF TGTGCCAGCAGTACGGCGGGGTACCAAGAGACCCAGTACTTC
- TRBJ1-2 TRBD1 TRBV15 CATSRDREGYTF TGTGCCACCAGCAGGGACAGGGAAGGCTACACCTTC
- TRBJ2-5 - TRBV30 CAWSLGLAETQYF TGTGCCTGGAGTTTAGGCCTAGCTGAGACCCAGTACTTC
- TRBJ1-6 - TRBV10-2 CASKGGAGNSPLHF TGCGCCAGCAAAGGGGGGGCTGGGAATTCACCCCTCCACTTT
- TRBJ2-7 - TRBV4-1 CASSQEGPLYEQYF TGCGCCAGCAGCCAAGAGGGCCCCCTCTACGAGCAGTACTTC
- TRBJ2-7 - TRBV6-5 CASGAAGTAYEQYF TGTGCCAGCGGGGCTGCTGGGACTGCCTACGAGCAGTACTTC
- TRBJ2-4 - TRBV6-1 CASSEGQGNIQYF TGTGCCAGCAGTGAAGGCCAGGGGAACATTCAGTACTTC
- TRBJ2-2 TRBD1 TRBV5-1 CASSSQGDTGELFF TGCGCCAGCAGCTCCCAGGGGGACACCGGGGAGCTGTTTTTT
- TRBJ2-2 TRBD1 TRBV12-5 CASGYPDRGNTGELFF TGTGCTAGTGGCTATCCGGACAGGGGCAACACCGGGGAGCTGTTTTTT
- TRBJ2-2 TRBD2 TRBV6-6 CASSPQGLAGPQGGGELFF TGTGCCAGCAGTCCCCAGGGACTAGCGGGACCTCAGGGCGGCGGGGAGCTGTTTTTT
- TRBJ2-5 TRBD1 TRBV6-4 CASSVNRGETQYF TGTGCCAGCAGTGTGAACAGGGGTGAGACCCAGTACTTC
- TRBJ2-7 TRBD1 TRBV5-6 CASSLVTGATYEQYF TGTGCCAGCAGCTTGGTGACAGGGGCCACCTACGAGCAGTACTTC
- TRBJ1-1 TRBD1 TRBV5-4 CASSPPGTGVFTEAFF TGTGCCAGCAGCCCCCCCGGGACAGGTGTTTTCACTGAAGCTTTCTTT
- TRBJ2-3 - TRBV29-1 CSVEGEIGDTQYF TGCAGCGTTGAAGGTGAGATTGGAGATACGCAGTATTTT
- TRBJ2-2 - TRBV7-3 CASSSTGTNTGELFF TGTGCCAGCAGCTCTACGGGTACGAACACCGGGGAGCTGTTTTTT
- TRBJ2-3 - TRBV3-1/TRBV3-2 CASSRLSTYTQYF TGTGCCAGCAGCCGCCTGAGCACCTATACGCAGTATTTT
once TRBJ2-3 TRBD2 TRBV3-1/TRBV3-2 CASSPSGGRDTQYF TGTGCCAGCAGCCCAAGCGGGGGCAGAGATACGCAGTATTTT
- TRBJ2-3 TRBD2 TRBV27 CASSFWRGVTSTDTQYF TGTGCCAGCAGTTTCTGGCGGGGGGTGACTAGCACAGATACGCAGTATTTT